These 8 T cell receptor beta chains originate from one sample sequenced in a study of blood T cell repertoires in COVID-19. Some clones are missing from TCRdb's copy, which holds only in-frame ones; the method was immunoSEQ multiplex PCR. The table includes roughly 280,000 clones, approximately 85% detected once. Sequenced: peripheral blood. The receptors come from a woman aged 65 to 85 with acute or convalescent COVID-19.

V gene TRBV7-8 combines with J gene TRBJ1-5, with a tentative D call TRBD1 (5 bases). Trimming stripped 8 bases from V and 5 bases from J, with 13 bases between. CDR3 length: 13 amino acids. From germline, CDR1 is SGHVS and CDR2 FQNEAQ. The CDR3 DNA follows: TGTGCCAGCTGGGGGGGTGGTGATCAGCCCCAGCATTTT. Its translation: CASWGGGDQPQHF.

The gene calls are TRBV6-6 and TRBJ2-7; the match to TRBD1 covers 8 bases. J gave up 3 bases and V 4 bases, and 5 bases lay outside the gene matches. The CDR3 totals 14 residues. Germline values: CDR1 MNHNY, CDR2 SVGAGI (reference sequence). The CDR3 loop reads CASSFGTGDYEQYF. CDR3 sequence (DNA): TGTGCCAGCAGTTTCGGGACAGGAGACTACGAGCAGTACTTC.

The DNA of the CDR3 is TGCGCCAGCAGCTTAAGGACAGGGCCGCAAGAGACCCAGTACTTC. Encoded protein: CASSLRTGPQETQYF. This chain connects TRBV5-1 to TRBJ2-5; 8 bases line up with TRBD1. Germline V CDR1 and CDR2: SGHRS, YFSETQ. This CDR3 is built from 15 residues. The V and J ends lost 2 bases and 2 bases, in that order; junction bases with no gene match: 5.

The rearrangement uses TRBV5-1 and TRBJ1-1; the match to TRBD1 covers 8 bases. The ends lost 0 bases at V and 4 bases at J; junction bases unmatched: 5. Germline V gene data show CDR1 as SGHRS and CDR2 as YFSETQ. The CDR3 has 15 amino acids. The CDR3 reads CASSLALTGGTEAFF. The DNA of the CDR3 is TGCGCCAGCAGCTTGGCCTTAACAGGGGGCACTGAAGCTTTCTTT.

The chain has TRBV12-3 or TRBV12-4 and TRBJ1-3; the D gene is possibly TRBD1 (6 bases). V was pared by 8 bases and J by 4 bases, with 9 bases between. This CDR3 has 12 amino acids. The CDR3 nucleotides are TGTGCCAGCGGACAGTCCGGAAACACCATATATTTT. It yields the protein CASGQSGNTIYF.

The chain joins TRBV5-6 to TRBJ1-5; unclear D gene. Germline V gene lookup returns CDR1 SGHDT and CDR2 YYEEEE. V was clipped by 4 bases and J by 3 bases, with 5 bases between them. CDR3 size: 12 residues. The CDR3 sequence is CASSRVNQPQHF. In nucleotides, the CDR3 is TGTGCCAGCAGCCGGGTCAATCAGCCCCAGCATTTT.

The rearrangement uses TRBV28 and TRBJ1-4, with D possibly being TRBD1 (5 bases). V was clipped by 5 bases and J by 7 bases, with 17 bases between them. In germline, CDR1 is MDHEN, CDR2 SYDVKM. The CDR3 is 15 residues long. This CDR3 is CASSPPGSITEKLFF. CDR3 DNA: TGTGCCAGCAGTCCCCCAGGGTCTATTACTGAAAAACTGTTTTTT.

This sequence joins TRBV5-1 and TRBJ1-1; D gene unclear. CDR1 and CDR2 from the germline V gene are SGHRS and YFSETQ. Trimming removed 4 bases from V and 1 base from J, with 14 bases in between. The CDR3 sequence is 15 residues long. The CDR3, as DNA: TGCGCCAGCAGCCCTGGGAGGGCTACGAACACTGAAGCTTTCTTT. Its translation: CASSPGRATNTEAFF.